A selection of T cell receptor beta chains follows, all from one sample in a study of blood T cell repertoires in COVID-19. Repertoires were generated with immunoSEQ multiplex PCR, while TCRdb's copy carries only in-frame clones and drops some. The sample consists of just over 75,000 clones, less than 90% of them appearing once. Sequenced input: peripheral blood. The receptors come from a man aged 60 to 69 with active or convalescent COVID-19. Each CDR3 is given with its conserved first and last residue. Each record gives: D gene, V gene, clone size, J gene, CDR3 protein, CDR3 DNA. D genes are given only for firm matches. Only part of the rows carry a size: once, few, many, or a class if the clone is expanded.

>.|TRBV3-1/TRBV3-2|.|TRBJ2-5
CASSLQGQETQYF
TGTGCCAGCAGCCTGCAGGGCCAAGAGACCCAGTACTTC
>.|TRBV30|.|TRBJ1-5
CAWSEQDGNQPQHF
TGTGCCTGGAGTGAACAGGATGGCAATCAGCCCCAGCATTTT
>.|TRBV7-6|.|TRBJ2-1
CASSLGGHGSEQFF
TGTGCCAGCAGCTTAGGGGGACACGGCTCTGAGCAGTTCTTC
>TRBD1|TRBV15|.|TRBJ1-2
CATSRDPGQGYGYTF
TGTGCCACCAGCAGAGATCCCGGACAGGGGTATGGCTACACCTTC
>.|TRBV9|few|TRBJ1-6
CASSVGVGDGSPLHF
TGTGCCAGCAGCGTAGGCGTAGGGGATGGTTCACCCCTCCACTTT
>TRBD2|TRBV6-4|.|TRBJ2-5
CARSDGGWGARGAEETQYF
TGTGCCCGCAGTGACGGGGGTTGGGGCGCGCGGGGGGCCGAGGAGACCCAGTACTTC
>.|TRBV5-1|.|TRBJ1-1
CASSLSGTGNTEAFF
TGCGCCAGCAGCTTATCAGGAACCGGGAACACTGAAGCTTTCTTT
>.|TRBV21-1|.|TRBJ2-5
CASSKMNPGEGETQYF
TGTGCCAGCAGCAAAATGAATCCAGGGGAGGGGGAGACCCAGTACTTC
>TRBD1|TRBV30|.|TRBJ2-5
CAWTSGQGWETQYF
TGTGCCTGGACCTCCGGACAGGGATGGGAGACCCAGTACTTC
>.|TRBV20-1|.|TRBJ1-1
CSASSGGKLKNTEAFF
TGCAGTGCTAGTTCGGGAGGGAAGCTGAAGAACACTGAAGCTTTCTTT
>.|TRBV6-5|.|TRBJ1-6
CASSSSGEPLHF
TGTGCCAGCAGCTCATCGGGAGAGCCCCTCCACTTT
>TRBD2|TRBV5-4|.|TRBJ2-7
CASSTTLAGGYEQYF
TGTGCCAGCAGCACTACGCTAGCGGGGGGCTACGAGCAGTACTTC
>TRBD2|TRBV11-2|.|TRBJ2-3
CASSSPSGGHSSTDTQYF
TGTGCCAGCAGCTCCCCAAGCGGGGGGCATTCTAGCACAGATACGCAGTATTTT
>.|TRBV19|once|TRBJ1-2
CASSEGRRNPHGYTF
TGTGCCAGTTCGGAGGGCCGAAGAAACCCCCATGGCTACACCTTC
>.|TRBV25-1|few|TRBJ1-2
CASTPATGGGNGYTF
TGTGCCAGCACCCCGGCTACGGGGGGAGGGAATGGCTACACCTTC
>.|TRBV24-1|.|TRBJ2-3
CASISQGLSTDTQYF
TGTGCCTCCATTTCCCAGGGACTTTCCACAGATACGCAGTATTTT
>TRBD1|TRBV19|.|TRBJ2-3
CASSSGQGGMTDTQYF
TGTGCCAGTAGTTCCGGACAGGGCGGGATGACAGATACGCAGTATTTT
>.|TRBV5-6|.|TRBJ2-7
CASSSPGIAARNEQYF
TGTGCCAGCAGCTCCCCCGGGATTGCCGCGCGGAACGAGCAGTACTTC
>TRBD1|TRBV15|.|TRBJ1-5
CATSRDLGDRAQPQHF
TGTGCCACCAGCAGAGATCTCGGGGACAGGGCACAGCCCCAGCATTTT
>TRBD1|TRBV7-2|few|TRBJ1-2
CASSSGQVRDGYTF
TGTGCCAGCAGCTCAGGACAGGTTCGGGATGGCTACACCTTC
>TRBD2|TRBV6-4|once|TRBJ2-5
CASSDAGGAAETQYF
TGTGCCAGCAGTGACGCCGGGGGGGCAGCGGAGACCCAGTACTTC
>.|TRBV5-4|.|TRBJ1-5
CASSLFTGRGNQPQHF
TGTGCCAGCAGCTTGTTCACAGGAAGAGGCAATCAGCCCCAGCATTTT
>TRBD2|TRBV25-1|.|TRBJ2-5
CASSLAGGPQETQYF
TGTGCCAGCAGTTTAGCGGGGGGGCCTCAAGAGACCCAGTACTTC
>TRBD1|TRBV27|.|TRBJ1-5
CASSSTGWRNQPQHF
TGTGCCAGCAGTTCGACAGGGTGGAGGAATCAGCCCCAGCATTTT
>TRBD2|TRBV7-9|.|TRBJ2-3
CASSLPHGGGESDTQYF
TGTGCCAGCAGCTTACCCCACGGGGGGGGCGAGTCAGATACGCAGTATTTT
>TRBD2|TRBV9|once|TRBJ2-7
CASSVAVGGGYEQYF
TGTGCCAGCAGCGTAGCTGTTGGCGGGGGCTACGAGCAGTACTTC
>.|TRBV6-5|.|TRBJ1-1
CASSYSGLQENTEAFF
TGTGCCAGCAGTTACTCCGGGCTACAGGAGAACACTGAAGCTTTCTTT
>TRBD2|TRBV7-2|.|TRBJ2-1
CASTGTSGGWGNEQFF
TGTGCCAGCACCGGGACTAGCGGGGGGTGGGGCAATGAGCAGTTCTTC
>.|TRBV6-5|.|TRBJ2-5
CASTRTGSVWTQYF
TGTGCCAGCACTAGAACGGGGAGCGTTTGGACCCAGTACTTC
>.|TRBV7-9|.|TRBJ2-7
CASSFYGMDEQYF
TGTGCCAGCAGCTTCTACGGGATGGACGAGCAGTACTTC
>TRBD2|TRBV28|once|TRBJ2-3
CASSTTSGGRSTDTQYF
TGTGCCAGCAGCACGACTAGCGGGGGCCGTAGCACAGATACGCAGTATTTT
>.|TRBV9|.|TRBJ2-3
CASSVGQGGYTDTQYF
TGTGCCAGCAGCGTAGGTCAGGGGGGCTACACAGATACGCAGTATTTT
>.|TRBV29-1|.|TRBJ1-2
CSVEGLYGYTF
TGCAGCGTTGAAGGACTTTATGGCTACACCTTC
>.|TRBV7-2|.|TRBJ1-4
CASSLAYNEKLFF
TGTGCCAGCAGCTTAGCATATAATGAAAAACTGTTTTTT
>TRBD1|TRBV18|.|TRBJ2-2
CASSLSGTGAGELFF
TGTGCCAGCTCACTCTCCGGGACAGGGGCCGGGGAGCTGTTTTTT
>TRBD2|TRBV3-1/TRBV3-2|.|TRBJ2-3
CASRVRPSGGPERTDTQYF
TGTGCCAGCAGGGTACGACCTAGCGGGGGGCCAGAACGCACAGATACGCAGTATTTT
>TRBD1|TRBV11-2|.|TRBJ2-7
CASSQGQIYEQYF
TGTGCCAGCAGCCAGGGACAGATCTACGAGCAGTACTTC